This T cell receptor (beta chain) stems from a study of OX40 agonist ivuxolimab in advanced cancers. The assay was immunoSEQ multiplex PCR, and TCRdb's table has in-frame clones only and misses some. The repertoire holds about 54,000 clones, 80% to 90% seen once, with approximately 1.3% in the top ten. Material: CD4+ or CD8+ T cells sorted from blood, obtained in a trial of the OX40 agonist ivuxolimab. This receptor was taken from an adult with an advanced solid tumor such as melanoma, head and neck, liver or kidney cancer.

The CDR3 reads CASSPPSYNEQFF. CDR3 sequence (DNA): TGTGCCAGCAGCCCACCCTCCTACAATGAGCAGTTCTTC. The chain carries TRBV9 and TRBJ2-1; no clear D. The CDR3 is 13 residues long. Per the germline V gene, CDR1 is SGDLS and CDR2 is YYNGEE. Trimming removed 4 bases from V and 0 bases from J, with 5 bases in between.